Following are 10 T cell receptor beta chains from one sample sequenced in a study of CD8 T cells in Susac syndrome. RNA was extracted with the RNeasy kit, and a quantity of about 0.45 to 1 ug was reverse transcribed using random hexamers. MiXCR was run by TCRdb on the immunoSEQ multiplex PCR reads, yielding one entry per CDR3 protein. Of approximately 150,000 distinct CDR3 sequences listed, approximately 93% are singletons. The sequencing sample was made of CD4+ T cells from PBMCs. The receptors were gathered from a human donor with multiple sclerosis.

The genes are TRBV15 and TRBJ1-4, with D perhaps matching TRBD1 (5 bases). Germline loops: CDR1 LNHNV, CDR2 YYDKDF (reference sequence). The CDR3 sequence is 12 residues long. The V end was cut by 5 bases, the J end by 11 bases, with 12 bases between. The CDR3 here is CATSSSKGKLFF. The CDR3 DNA reads TGTGCCACCAGCTCCTCGAAGGGGAAACTGTTTTTT.

This clonotype appeared once. The V call is TRBV2, the J call TRBJ1-2; 12 nucleotides align to TRBD1. CDR3 length equals 15 residues. V lost 6 bases, J lost 7 bases, and 9 bases stayed unmatched. Germline-derived CDR1 and CDR2 are SNHLY and FYNNEI. The CDR3 DNA is TGTGCCAGCAGCCCGGGACAGGGGGCGCGAACTGGCTACACCTTC. It specifies CASSPGQGARTGYTF.

This sequence joins TRBV12-3 or TRBV12-4 and TRBJ1-4; a possible D gene is TRBD1 (5 bases). The CDR3 extends over 14 amino acids. V was trimmed by 3 bases and J by 5 bases, leaving 10 bases between them. The CDR3 region has the DNA TGTGCCAGCAGTTTCCAGGGATTGAATGAAAAACTGTTTTTT. Encoded protein: CASSFQGLNEKLFF.

This chain uses TRBV12-3 or TRBV12-4 with TRBJ1-5; perhaps TRBD1 as D (6 bases). The CDR3 runs 15 residues. V lost 6 bases, J lost 0 bases, and 12 bases lay in between. The chain's CDR3 is CASRIIGGSNQPQHF. The CDR3 DNA follows: TGTGCCAGCAGAATAATAGGGGGTAGCAATCAGCCCCAGCATTTT.

The chain is built from TRBV4-2 and TRBJ1-3, with TRBD1 identical over 7 bases. Germline CDR1 is LGHNA and CDR2 is YNFKEQ. CDR3 size: 15 residues. After removal of 1 base from V and 2 bases from J, the junction contained 2 bases not matched to a gene. The CDR3 nucleotides read TGTGCCAGCAGCCAAGCTGGGACAGCTGGAAACACCATATATTTT. This gives the protein CASSQAGTAGNTIYF.

This chain connects TRBV5-1 to TRBJ1-4; possibly TRBD1 for D (5 bases). CDR1 SGHRS and CDR2 YFSETQ come from the germline V gene. Trimming removed 4 bases at V and 4 bases at J, with 14 bases between. The CDR3 extends over 15 amino acids. The CDR3 loop is CASSPTRGGNEKLFF. CDR3 DNA: TGCGCCAGCAGCCCGACGCGGGGGGGTAATGAAAAACTGTTTTTT.

The genes are TRBV30 and TRBJ2-5; unclear D gene. V gave up 0 bases and J gave up 4 bases, with 3 bases separating them. This CDR3 has 11 residues. Germline loops: CDR1 GTSNPN, CDR2 SVGIG (reference sequence). The DNA of the CDR3 is TGTGCCTGGAGTGTGGGAGAGACCCAGTACTTC. It encodes CAWSVGETQYF.

This chain connects TRBV20-1 to TRBJ1-5; D not certain. The V and J ends lost 0 bases and 6 bases respectively, with 12 bases between them. The CDR3 runs 14 residues. Per germline, CDR1 DFQATT and CDR2 SNEGSKA (reference sequence). This chain's CDR3 is CSARDQRSGQPQHF. The CDR3 nucleotides read TGCAGTGCTAGAGATCAAAGGTCGGGTCAGCCCCAGCATTTT.

This sequence joins TRBV30 and TRBJ2-4; no firm D call. Germline loops: CDR1 GTSNPN, CDR2 SVGIG (reference sequence). The CDR3 consists of 13 residues. The V gene lost 4 bases and the J gene lost 0 bases, with 7 bases spanning the gap. The CDR3 region is CAWKKKAKNIQYF. In nucleotides, the CDR3 is TGTGCCTGGAAGAAGAAAGCCAAAAACATTCAGTACTTC.

The chain has TRBV28 and TRBJ1-4, with D perhaps matching TRBD1 (5 bases). CDR1 and CDR2 from the germline V gene are MDHEN and SYDVKM. V was trimmed by 6 bases and J by 8 bases, leaving 16 bases between them. CDR3 length equals 14 residues. The CDR3 bases are TGTGCCAGCAGCATCCAAGGGAGGGGAGAAAAACTGTTTTTT. Its protein is CASSIQGRGEKLFF.